Listed below are T cell receptor beta chains from one sample, sequenced in a study of cytomegalovirus exposure and HLA in healthy donors. The assay was immunoSEQ multiplex PCR, and TCRdb's table has in-frame clones only and misses some. This sample has more than 60,000 clones, with 65% to 90% found just once. Sequencing was done on a sample of PBMCs. These receptors originate from a man aged 70 or older in good health and CMV-seropositive. Both conserved end residues are trimmed from each CDR3. Fields, in order: J gene, V gene, clone size, CDR3 protein. Size values are once, few and many counts, or a class for expanded clones, and some rows have none.

TRBJ1-2	TRBV5-6	NA	ASSFWAGGGYT
TRBJ1-5	TRBV7-4	NA	ASSLRPQGNISKGNQPQH
TRBJ1-5	TRBV10-3	NA	AISEGQASNQPQH
TRBJ2-7	TRBV2	NA	ASRRPGQGSYEQY
TRBJ2-5	TRBV29-1	NA	SVEELAETQY
TRBJ2-3	TRBV6-6	NA	ASSYLTGEGDTQY
TRBJ1-3	TRBV9	few	ASSVVGDTIY
TRBJ2-2	TRBV9	NA	ASSAGTPNTGELF
TRBJ1-2	TRBV11-2	NA	ASSLDAGQVYGYT
TRBJ1-2	TRBV7-8	NA	ASSWGQGNYGYT
TRBJ2-5	TRBV7-8	NA	ASSLGTQGAETQY
TRBJ2-1	TRBV5-4	NA	ASSKPLAGLGNEQF
TRBJ1-5	TRBV19	few	ASSESGTGGNQPQH
TRBJ2-2	TRBV10-1	NA	ASSELVSTGELF
TRBJ1-1	TRBV14	few	ASSQGKWGRYTEAF
TRBJ2-3	TRBV18	NA	ASSPNRGKDTQY
TRBJ1-4	TRBV30	NA	ACAGTLSEKLF
TRBJ1-3	TRBV4-3	NA	AGSQEAGSSGNTIY
TRBJ2-5	TRBV28	NA	ASSFPLSLAGGVRETQY
TRBJ2-5	TRBV7-9	NA	ASSAQRTGGLETQY
TRBJ1-5	TRBV6-6	NA	ASSYSRGSNQPQH
TRBJ1-4	TRBV9	NA	ASSVAGADNEKLF
TRBJ1-2	TRBV6-5	once	ASSPGGMGYGYT
TRBJ2-2	TRBV14	NA	ASSQDSSAGRELF
TRBJ1-2	TRBV19	few	ASSTGGGYGYT
TRBJ2-7	TRBV7-2	NA	ASSLLTGGGSYEQY
TRBJ1-1	TRBV5-1	NA	ASSFRQTGSEAF
TRBJ2-3	TRBV30	NA	AWSTGGVPDTQY
TRBJ2-1	TRBV7-9	NA	ASSWDRDNEQF
TRBJ1-2	TRBV28	NA	ASRPGQAVDYGYT